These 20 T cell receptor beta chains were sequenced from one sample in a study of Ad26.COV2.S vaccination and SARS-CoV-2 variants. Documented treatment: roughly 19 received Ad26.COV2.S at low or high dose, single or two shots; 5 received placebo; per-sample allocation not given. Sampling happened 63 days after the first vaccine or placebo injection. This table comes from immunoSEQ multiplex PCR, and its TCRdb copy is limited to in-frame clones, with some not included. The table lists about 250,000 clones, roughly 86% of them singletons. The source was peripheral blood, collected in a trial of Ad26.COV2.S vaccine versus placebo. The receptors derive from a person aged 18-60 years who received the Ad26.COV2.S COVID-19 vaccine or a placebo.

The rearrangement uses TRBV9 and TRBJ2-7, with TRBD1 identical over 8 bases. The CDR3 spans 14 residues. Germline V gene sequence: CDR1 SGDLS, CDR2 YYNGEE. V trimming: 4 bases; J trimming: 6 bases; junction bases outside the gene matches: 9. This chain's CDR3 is CASSPRTGNGEQYF. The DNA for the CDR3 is TGTGCCAGCAGCCCCCGGACAGGGAATGGCGAGCAGTACTTC.

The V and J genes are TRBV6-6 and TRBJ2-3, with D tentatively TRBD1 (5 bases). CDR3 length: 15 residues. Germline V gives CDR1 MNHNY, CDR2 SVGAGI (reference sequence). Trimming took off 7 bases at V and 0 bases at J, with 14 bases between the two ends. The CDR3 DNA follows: TGTGCCAGCAACACCAGGGAAGATAGCACAGATACGCAGTATTTT. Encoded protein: CASNTREDSTDTQYF.

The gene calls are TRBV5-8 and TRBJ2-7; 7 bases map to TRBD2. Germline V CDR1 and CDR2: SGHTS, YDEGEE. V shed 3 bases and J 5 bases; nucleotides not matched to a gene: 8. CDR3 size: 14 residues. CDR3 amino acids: CASSSPGREHEQYF. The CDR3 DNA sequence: TGTGCCAGCAGCTCCCCGGGGAGGGAACACGAGCAGTACTTC.

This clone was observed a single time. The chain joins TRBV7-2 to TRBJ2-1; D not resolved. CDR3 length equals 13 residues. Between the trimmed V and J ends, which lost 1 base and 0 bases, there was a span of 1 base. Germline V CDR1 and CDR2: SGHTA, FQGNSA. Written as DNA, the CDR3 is TGTGCCAGCAGCTTAGGCTCCTACAATGAGCAGTTCTTC. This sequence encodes CASSLGSYNEQFF.

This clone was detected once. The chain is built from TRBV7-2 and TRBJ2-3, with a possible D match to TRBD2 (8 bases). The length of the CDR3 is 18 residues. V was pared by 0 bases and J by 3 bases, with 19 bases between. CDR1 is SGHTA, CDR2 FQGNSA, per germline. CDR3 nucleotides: TGTGCCAGCAGCTTAGCAAGGGGGCCGGGAGGGCCAACAGATACGCAGTATTTT. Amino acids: CASSLARGPGGPTDTQYF. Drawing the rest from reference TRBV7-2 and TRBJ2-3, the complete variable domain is GAGVSQSPSNKVTEKGKDVELRCDPISGHTALYWYRQSLGQGLEFLIYFQGNSAPDKSGLPSDRFSAERTGGSVSTLTIQRTQQEDSAVYLCASSLARGPGGPTDTQYFGPGTRLTVL.

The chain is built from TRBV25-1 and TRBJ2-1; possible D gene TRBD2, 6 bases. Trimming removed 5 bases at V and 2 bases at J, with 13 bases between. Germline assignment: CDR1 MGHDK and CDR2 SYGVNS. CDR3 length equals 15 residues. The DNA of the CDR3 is TGTGCCAGCAGTAGGGACTCTGCCCCCTACAATGAGCAGTTCTTC. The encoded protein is CASSRDSAPYNEQFF.

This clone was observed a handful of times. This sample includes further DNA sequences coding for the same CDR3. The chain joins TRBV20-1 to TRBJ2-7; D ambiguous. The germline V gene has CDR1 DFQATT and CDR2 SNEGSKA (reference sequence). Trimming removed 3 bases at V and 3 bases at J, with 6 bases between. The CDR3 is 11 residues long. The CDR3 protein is CSARGGYEQYF. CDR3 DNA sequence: TGCAGTGCTAGGGGCGGCTACGAGCAGTACTTC.

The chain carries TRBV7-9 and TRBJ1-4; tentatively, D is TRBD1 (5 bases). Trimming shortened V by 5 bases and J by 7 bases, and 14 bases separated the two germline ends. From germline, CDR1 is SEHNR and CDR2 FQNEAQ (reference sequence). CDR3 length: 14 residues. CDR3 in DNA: TGTGCCAGCAGCCCGGGACCGGTACCTGAAAAACTGTTTTTT. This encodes CASSPGPVPEKLFF.

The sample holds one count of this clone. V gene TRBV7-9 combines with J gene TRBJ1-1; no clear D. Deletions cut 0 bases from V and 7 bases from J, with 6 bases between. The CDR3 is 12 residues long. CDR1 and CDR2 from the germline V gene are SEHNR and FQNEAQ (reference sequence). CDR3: CASSLAVLEAFF. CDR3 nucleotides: TGTGCCAGCAGCTTAGCGGTGCTTGAAGCTTTCTTT. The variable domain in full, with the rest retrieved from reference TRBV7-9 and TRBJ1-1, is DTGVSQNPRHKITKRGQNVTFRCDPISEHNRLYWYRQTLGQGPEFLTYFQNEAQLEKSRLLSDRFSAERPKGSFSTLEIQRTEQGDSAMYLCASSLAVLEAFFGQGTRLTVV.

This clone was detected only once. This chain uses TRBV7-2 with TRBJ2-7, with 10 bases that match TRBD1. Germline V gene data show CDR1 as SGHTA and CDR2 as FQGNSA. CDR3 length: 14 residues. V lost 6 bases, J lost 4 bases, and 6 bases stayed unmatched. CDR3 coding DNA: TGTGCCAGCAGACCAGACAGGGGGCTTTACGAGCAGTACTTC. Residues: CASRPDRGLYEQYF.

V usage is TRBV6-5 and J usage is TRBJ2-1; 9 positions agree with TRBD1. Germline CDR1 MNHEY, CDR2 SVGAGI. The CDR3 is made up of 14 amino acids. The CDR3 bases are TGTGGGGCTCAGACAGGGGGGACCTACAATGAGCAGTTCTTC. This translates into CGAQTGGTYNEQFF.

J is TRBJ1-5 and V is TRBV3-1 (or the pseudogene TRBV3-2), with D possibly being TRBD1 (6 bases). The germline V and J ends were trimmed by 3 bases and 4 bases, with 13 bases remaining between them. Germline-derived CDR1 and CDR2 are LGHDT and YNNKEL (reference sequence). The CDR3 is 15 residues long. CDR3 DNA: TGTGCCAGCAGCCAGGGAACAGGGATTAATCAGCCCCAGCATTTT. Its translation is CASSQGTGINQPQHF.

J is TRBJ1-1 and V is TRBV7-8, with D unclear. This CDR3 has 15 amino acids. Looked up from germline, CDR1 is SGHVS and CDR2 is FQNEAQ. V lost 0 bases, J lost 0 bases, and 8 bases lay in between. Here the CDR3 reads CASSLAVGLNTEAFF. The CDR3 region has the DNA TGTGCCAGCAGCTTAGCAGTGGGTCTGAACACTGAAGCTTTCTTT.

CDR3 DNA sequence: TGTGCCAGCTCCCCTTCGGGGGGATCGGAAGCTTTCTTT. It encodes CASSPSGGSEAFF. The genes are TRBV18 and TRBJ1-1; tentatively, D is TRBD1 (5 bases). V dropped 6 bases and J dropped 8 bases, with 16 bases sitting between them. This CDR3 comprises 13 residues. Per germline, CDR1 KGHSH and CDR2 LQKENI.

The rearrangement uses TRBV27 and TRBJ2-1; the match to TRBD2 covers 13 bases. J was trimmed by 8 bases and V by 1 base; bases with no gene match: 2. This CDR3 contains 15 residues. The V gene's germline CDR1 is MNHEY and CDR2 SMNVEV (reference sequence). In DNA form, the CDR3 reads TGTGCCAGCAGTTTATGGACTAGCGGGAGAGATGAGCAGTTCTTC. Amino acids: CASSLWTSGRDEQFF.

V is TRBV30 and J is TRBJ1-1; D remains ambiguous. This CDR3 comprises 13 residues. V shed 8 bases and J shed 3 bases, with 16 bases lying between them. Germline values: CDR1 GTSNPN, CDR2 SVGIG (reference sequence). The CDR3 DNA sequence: TGTGCCCGGGCCGGGGAGGCCCACACTGAAGCTTTCTTT. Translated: CARAGEAHTEAFF.

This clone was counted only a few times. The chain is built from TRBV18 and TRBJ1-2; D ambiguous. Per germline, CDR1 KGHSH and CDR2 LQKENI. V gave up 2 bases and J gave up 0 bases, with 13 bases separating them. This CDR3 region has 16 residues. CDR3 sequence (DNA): TGTGCCAGCTCACCATTTGGGGAACCGGCTAACTATGGCTACACCTTC. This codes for CASSPFGEPANYGYTF.

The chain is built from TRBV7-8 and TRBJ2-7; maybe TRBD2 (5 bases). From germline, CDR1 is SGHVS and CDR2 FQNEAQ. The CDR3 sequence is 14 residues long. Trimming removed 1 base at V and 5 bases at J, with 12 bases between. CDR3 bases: TGTGCCAGCAGCTTAGACCCCGGGAAGAACGAGCAGTACTTC. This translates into CASSLDPGKNEQYF.

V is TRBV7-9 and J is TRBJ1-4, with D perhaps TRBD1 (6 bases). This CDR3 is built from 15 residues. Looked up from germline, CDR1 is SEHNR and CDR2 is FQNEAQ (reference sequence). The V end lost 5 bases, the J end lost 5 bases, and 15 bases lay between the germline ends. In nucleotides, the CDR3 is TGTGCCAGCAGCCCCCGGGAAGGGGGAAATGAAAAACTGTTTTTT. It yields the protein CASSPREGGNEKLFF.

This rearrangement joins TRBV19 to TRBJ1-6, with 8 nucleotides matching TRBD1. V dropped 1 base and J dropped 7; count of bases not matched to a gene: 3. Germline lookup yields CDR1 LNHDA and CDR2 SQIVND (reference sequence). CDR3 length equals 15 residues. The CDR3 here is CASSIGTGKNSPLHF. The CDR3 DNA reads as TGTGCCAGTAGTATAGGGACAGGGAAAAATTCACCCCTCCACTTT.